The T cell receptor beta chain described here comes from a study of blood T cell repertoires in COVID-19. Study in general: Specimens from acute and convalescent COVID-19 originated in the United States, Italy and Spain. T cells, B-cell-depleted T cells, or PBMCs supplied cDNA or gDNA.

Source study methods: Estimated nucleated cell counts came from reference gene primer amplification. The protocol was immunoSEQ multiplex PCR, while the TCRdb copy is restricted to in-frame clones and leaves out a portion. For V, J and clone size, that table is used; D and trimming come from the DNA. The sample consists of tens of thousands of clones, about 92% of them appearing once. The V and J ends lost 2 bases and 2 bases respectively, with 13 bases between them. The CDR3 loop spans 16 amino acids. Germline CDR1 reads LNHDA; CDR2 reads SQIVND (reference sequence). Sequenced: peripheral blood. The source of this sequence is a human donor in a cohort sampled during active COVID-19. The chain recombines TRBV19 with TRBJ2-1; TRBD2 might be the D (6 bases). Written as DNA, the CDR3 is TGTGCCAGTAGTATAATCAGGGACTCGACCTACAATGAGCAGTTCTTC. As protein: CASSIIRDSTYNEQFF.